The 29 T cell receptor beta chains below were found in one sample sequenced in a study of T cells in Graves' hyperthyroidism and ophthalmopathy. RNA transcripts gave rise to amplified TCR beta CDR3 regions. HTBI primers were employed in a first-round RT-PCR of the TCR CDR3. TCRdb itself ran the multiplex PCR reads through MiXCR, one entry per CDR3 protein. The sample contains 500,000 to 550,000 distinct CDR3 sequences, less than 25% of which appear only once. The sample comprised blood. The receptor source for this set is a man between 18 and 29 years old with Graves' hyperthyroidism.

This clonotype was seen repeatedly, ten times or more. The V call is TRBV2, the J call TRBJ1-1; D is ambiguous. Looked up from germline, CDR1 is SNHLY and CDR2 is FYNNEI. The CDR3 runs to 14 residues. Trimming took 6 bases from V and 1 from J, leaving 12 bases between them. The CDR3 nucleotides read TGTGCCAGCAGGGATTTGGACGGGAACACTGAAGCTTTCTTT. Amino acid sequence: CASRDLDGNTEAFF. The full variable domain, rest sourced from reference TRBV2 and TRBJ1-1, is EPEVTQTPSHQVTQMGQEVILRCVPISNHLYFYWYRQILGQKVEFLVSFYNNEISEKSEIFDDQFSVERPDGSNFTLKIRSTKLEDSAMYFCASRDLDGNTEAFFGQGTRLTVV.

In this sample, this clonotype turned up many times. This chain links TRBV6-1 with TRBJ2-6, with no clear D. Germline lookup yields CDR1 MNHNS and CDR2 SASEGT. This CDR3 comprises 13 residues. The ends were cut back, 0 bases at V and 5 bases at J, with 2 bases in the middle. The chain's CDR3 is CASSEARANVLTF. The CDR3 DNA is TGTGCCAGCAGTGAAGCCAGGGCCAACGTCCTGACTTTC.

This clonotype was recorded at least ten times. The rearrangement joins TRBV30 to TRBJ1-2; D may be TRBD1 (6 bases). The CDR3 is made up of 14 amino acids. The ends were cut back, 0 bases at V and 6 bases at J, with 14 bases in the middle. Germline values: CDR1 GTSNPN, CDR2 SVGIG (reference sequence). The CDR3 sequence: CAWSVLRGGNGYTF. The CDR3 bases are TGTGCCTGGAGTGTACTCAGGGGAGGTAATGGCTACACCTTC.

V and J are TRBV6-5 and TRBJ1-2; D call uncertain. CDR1 is MNHEY, CDR2 SVGAGI, per germline. Trimming cost V 0 bases and J 4 bases, with 15 bases left between them. This CDR3 spans 16 amino acids. The CDR3 sequence is CASSYSISGLLYGYTF. The CDR3 DNA follows: TGTGCCAGCAGTTACTCGATTTCAGGCCTCCTCTATGGCTACACCTTC.

Concerning this clonotype: At one of its ends the junction is not consistent with the germline gene, which may arise from a read error. V gene TRBV6-5 combines with J gene TRBJ2-7; no firm D call. The germline CDR1 and CDR2 sequences are MNHEY and SVGAGI. CDR3 length: 16 amino acids. CDR3 residues: CTSSYDRRTNTYEQYF. CDR3 nucleotide sequence: TGTACCAGCAGTTACGACCGAAGGACGAATACCTACGAGCAGTACTTC.

In its sample, this clonotype was seen a few times. The chain joins TRBV20-1 to TRBJ2-7; TRBD2 matches at 7 bases. The CDR3 length is 15 residues. V lost 0 bases to trimming and J lost 2 bases; unmatched junction nucleotides: 7. Germline assignment: CDR1 DFQATT and CDR2 SNEGSKA (reference sequence). CDR3 region: CSARDMAGAAYEQYF. CDR3 nucleotides: TGCAGTGCTAGAGATATGGCGGGAGCCGCCTACGAGCAGTACTTC.

This clonotype was found many times. The rearrangement joins TRBV2 to TRBJ1-1; D is undetermined. Per the germline V gene, CDR1 is SNHLY and CDR2 is FYNNEI. The CDR3 covers 15 residues. V was cut by 4 bases and J by 4 bases, with 16 bases left in between. The CDR3 spells CASSVKQAGGTEAFF. CDR3 nucleotides: TGTGCCAGCAGTGTAAAGCAGGCTGGAGGCACTGAAGCTTTCTTT.

The chain carries TRBV20-1 and TRBJ2-5; 8 nucleotides line up with TRBD2. The junction had 14 bases not matched to a gene; V was cut back by 6 bases and J by 5 bases. Germline lookup yields CDR1 DFQATT and CDR2 SNEGSKA (reference sequence). This CDR3 has 15 residues. The CDR3 nucleotides are TGCAGTGCCCTACCCACGAGCGGGGGAGTGGAGACCCAGTACTTC. Amino acid sequence: CSALPTSGGVETQYF.

This clonotype has just a few counts. The chain joins TRBV6-2 or TRBV6-3 to TRBJ2-3; D ambiguous. This CDR3 is built from 13 residues. With 5 bases removed from V and 2 bases from J, the gap between germline ends came to 8 bases. Germline lookup yields CDR1 MNHEY and CDR2 SVGEGT. CDR3 in DNA: TGTGCCAGCAGTCACGTGAACACAGATACGCAGTATTTT. It translates to CASSHVNTDTQYF.

This clonotype was picked up many times. The genes are TRBV19 and TRBJ1-1; D is ambiguous. Deletions cut 8 bases from V and 0 bases from J, with 7 bases between. From germline, CDR1 is LNHDA and CDR2 SQIVND (reference sequence). The CDR3 consists of 12 residues. The DNA of the CDR3 is TGTGCCAGTGAGGCGGTGAACACTGAAGCTTTCTTT. Translating it yields CASEAVNTEAFF.

Notes on this clonotype: A much larger clone is a single base away; this may be a read error. The rearrangement uses TRBV12-3 or TRBV12-4 and TRBJ1-2; 9 bases agree with TRBD1. The CDR3 runs to 15 residues. V lost 10 bases and J lost 5; bases outside the gene matches: 14. In DNA, the CDR3 is TGTGCCAACAGCGCGGGACAGGGAAGACTTTATGGCTACACCTTC. It encodes CANSAGQGRLYGYTF.

This clonotype was seen many times. J is TRBJ1-1 and V is TRBV5-1; unclear D gene. The CDR3 extends over 13 amino acids. V gave up 4 bases and J gave up 2 bases, with 9 bases separating them. The germline V gene encodes CDR1 SGHRS and CDR2 YFSETQ. The DNA of the CDR3 is TGCGCCAGCAGCCCTAACAGAAACACTGAAGCTTTCTTT. As protein: CASSPNRNTEAFF.

V usage is TRBV7-9 and J usage is TRBJ2-7; 8 bases are a match to TRBD1. The length of the CDR3 is 14 residues. Germline V CDR1 and CDR2: SEHNR, FQNEAQ (reference sequence). V lost 0 bases to trimming and J lost 3 bases; unmatched junction nucleotides: 1. DNA for the CDR3: TGTGCCAGCAGCTTAGCGGACAGGGTCTACGAGCAGTACTTC. Its protein is CASSLADRVYEQYF. The variable domain in full, completed from reference TRBV7-9 and TRBJ2-7, reads DTGVSQNPRHKITKRGQNVTFRCDPISEHNRLYWYRQTLGQGPEFLTYFQNEAQLEKSRLLSDRFSAERPKGSFSTLEIQRTEQGDSAMYLCASSLADRVYEQYFGPGTRLTVT.

As for this clonotype: This may be a read error, as it is one base from a much larger clone. The rearrangement links TRBV15 to TRBJ2-7, with no clear D. The ends were cut back, 0 bases at V and 5 bases at J, with 14 bases in the middle. The CDR3 extends over 15 amino acids. CDR1 is LNHNV and CDR2 is YYDKDF in the germline V gene (reference sequence). As DNA, the CDR3 is TGTGCCACCAGCAGAGATAAACTATCCTACCACGAGCAGTACGTC. Translating gives CATSRDKLSYHEQYV.

This clonotype was observed at least ten times. The chain links TRBV5-1 to TRBJ1-1, with D perhaps matching TRBD1 (5 bases). CDR3 length equals 14 residues. Germline CDR1 is SGHRS and CDR2 is YFSETQ. V gave up 7 bases and J gave up 0 bases, with 13 bases separating them. CDR3 in DNA: TGCGCCAGCGGAGCCGGGACCGTGAACACTGAAGCTTTCTTT. It specifies CASGAGTVNTEAFF.

This clonotype was observed many times. CDR3 loop: CASSVDSSNYGYTF. CDR3 coding DNA: TGTGCCAGTAGTGTGGACAGCTCCAACTATGGCTACACCTTC. The gene calls are TRBV19 and TRBJ1-2; D might be TRBD1 (6 bases). Germline assignment: CDR1 LNHDA and CDR2 SQIVND (reference sequence). The CDR3 covers 14 residues. With 5 bases removed from V and 2 bases from J, the gap between germline ends came to 12 bases. Combining the CDR3 with reference TRBV19 and TRBJ1-2 gives the whole variable domain DGGITQSPKYLFRKEGQNVTLSCEQNLNHDAMYWYRQDPGQGLRLIYYSQIVNDFQKGDIAEGYSVSREKKESFPLTVTSAQKNPTAFYLCASSVDSSNYGYTFGSGTRLTVV.

This chain links TRBV6-1 with TRBJ1-5; TRBD1 is a possible D gene (5 bases). From germline, CDR1 is MNHNS and CDR2 SASEGT. The CDR3 covers 15 residues. V was trimmed by 3 bases and J by 3 bases, leaving 12 bases between them. CDR3 DNA sequence: TGTGCCAGCAGTGACCACAGCGGACACAATCAGCCCCAGCATTTT. This translates into CASSDHSGHNQPQHF.

In this sample, this clonotype turned up many times. This sequence joins TRBV20-1 and TRBJ1-5; D remains unclear. This CDR3 contains 8 residues. The V gene's germline CDR1 is DFQATT and CDR2 SNEGSKA (reference sequence). This chain's CDR3 is CAVAPQHF. In nucleotides, the CDR3 is TGCGCTGTTGCGCCCCAGCATTTT.

The genes are TRBV6-5 and TRBJ2-7, with 7 bases aligning to TRBD2. Germline trimming cut 7 bases from V and 2 bases from J; bases unmatched to any gene: 14. The CDR3 extends over 16 amino acids. Germline CDR1 and CDR2: MNHEY and SVGAGI. The CDR3 sequence is CASISSRRGRAYEQYF. CDR3 bases: TGTGCCAGCATCTCCTCGAGGCGGGGGAGGGCCTACGAGCAGTACTTC.

This clonotype was detected many times. The rearrangement joins TRBV11-1 to TRBJ1-5, with TRBD1 matching 7 bases. Trimming at V came to 5 bases and at J to 6 bases, leaving 16 bases not matched to a gene. CDR1 and CDR2 (germline): SGHAT, FQDESV (reference sequence). CDR3 length: 17 amino acids. This CDR3 is CASSEPNRDRGRQPQHF. The CDR3 bases are TGTGCCAGCAGCGAACCTAACCGGGACAGAGGACGTCAGCCCCAGCATTTT.

This chain connects TRBV7-2 to TRBJ2-5; tentatively, D is TRBD1 or TRBD2 (5 bases each). CDR3 length equals 13 residues. V was pared by 8 bases and J by 2 bases, with 12 bases between. Germline CDR1 SGHTA, CDR2 FQGNSA. The CDR3 DNA reads TGTGCCAGCTCAACGGGACGACAAGAGACCCAGTACTTC. Encoded protein: CASSTGRQETQYF.

In its sample, this clonotype was seen many times. The V call is TRBV2, the J call TRBJ1-1; TRBD1 matches at 9 bases. The CDR3 totals 14 residues. J was trimmed by 4 bases and V by 7 bases; bases with no gene match: 7. The germline V gene has CDR1 SNHLY and CDR2 FYNNEI. CDR3 DNA: TGTGCCAGCAACCTCCGGACAGGGGTCACTGAAGCTTTCTTT. Translation gives CASNLRTGVTEAFF.

This clonotype was recorded at least ten times. The CDR3 DNA is TGTGCCAGCAGTGCCGGGGACAGCTCTGGAAACACCATATATTTT. This codes for CASSAGDSSGNTIYF. This rearrangement joins TRBV28 to TRBJ1-3; TRBD1 matches at 7 bases. Trimming at V came to 5 bases and at J to 0 bases, leaving 4 bases not matched to a gene. The CDR3 consists of 15 residues. Germline values: CDR1 MDHEN, CDR2 SYDVKM.

This clonotype has a count of ten or more. This chain links TRBV6-2 or TRBV6-3 with TRBJ1-5; 9 nucleotides agree with TRBD1. V lost 6 bases, J lost 1 base, and 7 bases stayed unmatched. The CDR3 extends over 16 amino acids. Germline lookup yields CDR1 MNHEY and CDR2 SVGEGT. CDR3 in DNA: TGTGCCAGCAGACTGGGACAGGGTACAAGCAATCAGCCCCAGCATTTT. Translation: CASRLGQGTSNQPQHF.

The V gene is TRBV5-1, the J gene TRBJ1-3; unclear D gene. Trimming pared 2 bases from V and 2 bases from J, leaving 14 bases between. The germline V gene encodes CDR1 SGHRS and CDR2 YFSETQ. The CDR3 is made up of 16 amino acids. CDR3 sequence reads: CASSFGLMKAGNTIYF. As DNA, the CDR3 is TGCGCCAGCAGCTTCGGCCTTATGAAGGCTGGAAACACCATATATTTT.

This clonotype was found many times. The gene calls are TRBV9 and TRBJ1-2; tentative D call: TRBD1 (5 bases). Germline CDR1 reads SGDLS; CDR2 reads YYNGEE. This CDR3 has 16 amino acids. V lost 4 bases, J lost 3 bases, and 19 bases lay in between. CDR3 coding DNA: TGTGCCAGCAGCCCAACGTCAGGGAGGATTGACTATGGCTACACCTTC. Amino acids: CASSPTSGRIDYGYTF.

The chain uses TRBV15 and TRBJ2-5; D not certain. Germline-derived CDR1 and CDR2 are LNHNV and YYDKDF (reference sequence). CDR3 size: 16 residues. Trimming left V 0 bases short and J 0 bases short, with 11 bases between. CDR3 DNA: TGTGCCACCAGCAGAGATCAAGGGTCGTACCAAGAGACCCAGTACTTC. Translating it yields CATSRDQGSYQETQYF. The entire variable domain, with the rest obtained from reference TRBV15 and TRBJ2-5, is as follows: DAMVIQNPRYQVTQFGKPVTLSCSQTLNHNVMYWYQQKSSQAPKLLFHYYDKDFNNEADTPDNFQSRRPNTSFCFLDIRSPGLGDTAMYLCATSRDQGSYQETQYFGPGTRLLVL.

At least ten counts were recorded for this clonotype. Sequence at one end of the junction differs from germline and may be a read error. The chain combines TRBV28 with TRBJ2-6; the match to TRBD1 covers 8 bases. This CDR3 comprises 18 residues. The germline V gene has CDR1 MDHEN and CDR2 SYDVKM. CDR3 amino acids: CASSLTGTGVSRANVLTF. For the CDR3, the DNA is TGTGCCAGCAGTTTAACAGGGACAGGAGTCTCTCGGGCCAACGTCCTGACTTTC.

J is TRBJ2-5 and V is TRBV5-1, with 11 positions matching TRBD1. The CDR3 totals 17 residues. With V trimmed by 0 bases and J by 4 bases, 8 bases remained unmatched. Germline V gives CDR1 SGHRS, CDR2 YFSETQ. The CDR3 spells CASSLVGQGALGETQYF. CDR3 coding DNA: TGCGCCAGCAGCTTGGTTGGACAGGGGGCGTTAGGAGAGACCCAGTACTTC.